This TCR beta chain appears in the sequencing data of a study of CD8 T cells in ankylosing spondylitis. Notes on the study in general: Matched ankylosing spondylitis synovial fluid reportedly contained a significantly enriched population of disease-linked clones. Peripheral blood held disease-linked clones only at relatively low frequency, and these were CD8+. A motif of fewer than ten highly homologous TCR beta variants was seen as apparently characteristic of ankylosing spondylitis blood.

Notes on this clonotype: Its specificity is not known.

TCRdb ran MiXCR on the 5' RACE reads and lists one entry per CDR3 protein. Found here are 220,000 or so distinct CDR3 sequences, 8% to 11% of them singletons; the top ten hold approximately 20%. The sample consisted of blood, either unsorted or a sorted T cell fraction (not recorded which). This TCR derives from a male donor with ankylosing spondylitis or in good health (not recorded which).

The CDR3, as DNA: TGTGCCAGCAGCCAAGACCGCCAGAACACTGAAGCTTTCTTT. Its translation: CASSQDRQNTEAFF. V is TRBV14 and J is TRBJ1-1, with D unresolved. Germline V gives CDR1 SGHDN, CDR2 FVKESK. The CDR3 loop spans 14 amino acids. Between the trimmed V and J ends, which lost 0 bases and 1 base, there was a span of 6 bases.